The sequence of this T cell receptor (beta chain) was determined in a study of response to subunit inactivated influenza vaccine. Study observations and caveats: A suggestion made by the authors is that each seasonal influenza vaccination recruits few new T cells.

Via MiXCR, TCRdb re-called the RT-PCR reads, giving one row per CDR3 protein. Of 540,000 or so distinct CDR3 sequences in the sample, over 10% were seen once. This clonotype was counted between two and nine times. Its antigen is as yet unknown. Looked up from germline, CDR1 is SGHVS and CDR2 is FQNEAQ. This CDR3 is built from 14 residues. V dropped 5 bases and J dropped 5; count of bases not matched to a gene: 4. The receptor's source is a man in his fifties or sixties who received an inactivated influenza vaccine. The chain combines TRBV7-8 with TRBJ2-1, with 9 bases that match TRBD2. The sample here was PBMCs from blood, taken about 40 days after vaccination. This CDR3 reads CASSQREVHNEQFF. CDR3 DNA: TGTGCCAGCAGCCAGCGGGAGGTCCACAATGAGCAGTTCTTC.